Presented here are 19 T cell receptor beta chains from one specimen sequenced in a study of T cells in localized non-small cell lung cancer. The data were produced by immunoSEQ multiplex PCR, yet TCRdb's version contains in-frame clones alone and is incomplete. The sample comprises 75,000 to 85,000 clones, around 80% of which are singletons, and about a tenth rests with the top ten. The sequencing here drew on peripheral blood, taken before any cancer treatment. The receptors here all came from a female donor over 55 with stage I lung adenocarcinoma.

The chain combines TRBV4-3 with TRBJ1-2; possible D gene TRBD1, 5 bases. V lost 0 bases and J lost 2, with 10 bases in between. The CDR3 sequence is 15 residues long. Germline V gene lookup returns CDR1 LGHNA and CDR2 YSLEER. The CDR3 sequence is CASSQDGSGNYGYTF. The CDR3, as DNA: TGCGCCAGCAGCCAAGATGGGTCAGGGAACTATGGCTACACCTTC.

This clone has more than one count but fewer than ten. The rearrangement links TRBV10-3 to TRBJ1-1; TRBD1 aligns across 10 bases. The CDR3 spans 14 residues. After removal of 6 bases from V and 6 bases from J, the junction contained 7 bases not matched to a gene. Germline-derived CDR1 and CDR2 are ENHRY and SYGVKD. CDR3 region: CAIRPGQGLAEAFF. Here the CDR3 DNA reads TGTGCCATCAGGCCGGGACAGGGGTTGGCTGAAGCTTTCTTT.

The chain is built from TRBV5-1 and TRBJ1-2; 8 bases are shared with TRBD1. The V gene end was trimmed by 3 bases and the J gene end by 8 bases; junction bases not matched to a gene: 12. Germline V gives CDR1 SGHRS, CDR2 YFSETQ. The CDR3 contains 15 residues. The CDR3 reads CASSSSGQGWEGYTF. CDR3 DNA sequence: TGCGCCAGCAGCTCATCTGGACAGGGATGGGAGGGCTACACCTTC.

The V call is TRBV5-6, the J call TRBJ2-5; 7 nucleotides match TRBD1. Germline V gives CDR1 SGHDT, CDR2 YYEEEE. V lost 6 bases, J lost 4 bases, and 9 bases stayed unmatched. The CDR3 has 14 amino acids. The chain's CDR3 is CASTQQGMGETQYF. The CDR3 coding sequence is TGTGCCAGCACACAACAGGGGATGGGAGAGACCCAGTACTTC.

The table lists this clone with a few counts. J is TRBJ1-2 and V is TRBV7-9; 8 bases match TRBD1. The CDR3 is 14 amino acids. Germline CDR1 reads SEHNR; CDR2 reads FQNEAQ (reference sequence). The trim removed 7 bases at V and 2 bases at J, leaving 6 bases unmatched. In DNA, the CDR3 is TGTGCCAGCAACCGGGACAGGCTGAACTATGGCTACACCTTC. It translates to CASNRDRLNYGYTF.

The chain carries TRBV14 and TRBJ2-4, with 7 bases identical to TRBD1. The germline gives CDR1 SGHDN, CDR2 FVKESK. The junction had 4 bases not matched to a gene; V was cut back by 1 base and J by 1 base. This CDR3 spans 16 amino acids. The CDR3: CASSQGQGWAKNIQYF. DNA for the CDR3: TGTGCCAGCAGCCAAGGACAGGGCTGGGCCAAAAACATTCAGTACTTC.

This clone was seen a handful of times. J is TRBJ1-4 and V is TRBV9; 10 nucleotides agree with TRBD1. The V gene's germline CDR1 is SGDLS and CDR2 YYNGEE. V shed 0 bases and J 2 bases; nucleotides not matched to a gene: 10. The CDR3 has 19 residues. The CDR3 here is CASSVEYGTGDPTNEKLFF. The DNA for the CDR3 is TGTGCCAGCAGCGTAGAATACGGGACAGGGGATCCCACTAATGAAAAACTGTTTTTT. Looking up the rest from reference TRBV9 and TRBJ1-4 gives the full variable domain: DSGVTQTPKHLITATGQRVTLRCSPRSGDLSVYWYQQSLDQGLQFLIQYYNGEERAKGNILERFSAQQFPDLHSELNLSSLELGDSALYFCASSVEYGTGDPTNEKLFFGSGTQLSVL.

This chain joins TRBV19 and TRBJ1-2; 7 bases map to TRBD1. CDR1 is LNHDA, CDR2 SQIVND, per germline (reference sequence). Trimming removed 6 bases from V and 4 bases from J; junction bases left unmatched: 8. The CDR3 extends over 14 amino acids. The CDR3 spells CASRTSQGPYGYTF. CDR3 DNA sequence: TGTGCCAGTAGAACGTCACAGGGGCCCTATGGCTACACCTTC.

The rearrangement links TRBV15 to TRBJ2-7; D remains ambiguous. The V gene lost 0 bases and the J gene lost 5 bases, with 17 bases spanning the gap. Germline values: CDR1 LNHNV, CDR2 YYDKDF (reference sequence). The CDR3 length is 16 residues. CDR3 nucleotides: TGTGCCACCAGCAGAGATTTAGGCCGGGTATCTAACGAGCAGTACTTC. Translation: CATSRDLGRVSNEQYF.

This rearrangement joins TRBV11-2 to TRBJ2-3, with D possibly matching TRBD1 (5 bases). This CDR3 spans 15 amino acids. The V end was cut by 2 bases, the J end by 4 bases, with 13 bases between. The V gene's germline CDR1 is SGHAT and CDR2 FQNNGV. Here the CDR3 reads CASSLTSGRADTQYF. DNA for the CDR3: TGTGCCAGCAGCTTAACTTCCGGCAGGGCAGATACGCAGTATTTT.

The V call is TRBV7-2, the J call TRBJ2-3; TRBD1 is a possible D gene (5 bases). Germline lookup yields CDR1 SGHTA and CDR2 FQGNSA. Deletions cut 10 bases from V and 1 base from J, with 18 bases between. This CDR3 has 15 residues. CDR3 sequence (DNA): TGTGCCACATCTCGTAGGGGTACCCGCACAGATACGCAGTATTTT. It yields the protein CATSRRGTRTDTQYF.

The CDR3 here is CASSLVQGHYGYTF. CDR3 nucleotide sequence: TGTGCCAGCAGCTTAGTCCAGGGCCACTATGGCTACACCTTC. The gene calls are TRBV7-8 and TRBJ1-2; D is perhaps TRBD1 (5 bases). Germline V lookup: CDR1 SGHVS, CDR2 FQNEAQ. The length of the CDR3 is 14 residues. The ends were cut back, 1 base at V and 3 bases at J, with 9 bases in the middle.

This chain's CDR3 is CSVDGGFEITEAFF. DNA of the CDR3: TGCAGCGTTGATGGAGGATTTGAGATCACTGAAGCTTTCTTT. This chain joins TRBV29-1 and TRBJ1-1, with D hard to call. The CDR3 sequence is 14 residues long. The V gene lost 3 bases and the J gene lost 4 bases, with 15 bases spanning the gap. Germline-derived CDR1 and CDR2 are SQVTM and ANQGSEA.

The rearrangement links TRBV15 to TRBJ2-3; 7 bases match TRBD2. Unmatched junction bases numbered 5, after V lost 0 bases and J lost 2 bases. The CDR3 has 16 amino acids. Germline CDR1 reads LNHNV; CDR2 reads YYDKDF (reference sequence). This CDR3 is CATSRDLAVNTDTQYF. The CDR3 DNA reads as TGTGCCACCAGCAGAGATCTAGCGGTTAACACAGATACGCAGTATTTT.

The V gene is TRBV6-6, the J gene TRBJ2-5; D is uncertain. Between the trimmed V and J ends, which lost 6 bases and 7 bases, there was a span of 18 bases. The germline gives CDR1 MNHNY, CDR2 SVGAGI (reference sequence). The CDR3 extends over 14 amino acids. The chain's CDR3 is CASRPLGSSGTQYF. DNA for the CDR3: TGTGCCAGCAGACCCCTAGGGTCCTCGGGGACCCAGTACTTC.

This clone was seen ten or more times. This chain joins TRBV27 and TRBJ2-7, with 10 bases matching TRBD1. Germline CDR1 reads MNHEY; CDR2 reads SMNVEV (reference sequence). The CDR3 extends over 17 amino acids. J lost 1 base, V lost 2 bases, and 8 bases had no gene match. The CDR3, as DNA: TGTGCCAGCAGTTTAAAGGCTGGGGGACAGGGGTCCTACGAGCAGTACTTC. Its translation is CASSLKAGGQGSYEQYF.

J is TRBJ1-5 and V is TRBV18; tentative D call: TRBD1 (6 bases). Trimming took 2 bases from V and 3 from J, leaving 11 bases between them. This CDR3 is 15 amino acids long. The germline V gene encodes CDR1 KGHSH and CDR2 LQKENI. The CDR3 here is CASSPRQAANQPQHF. CDR3 nucleotides: TGTGCCAGCTCACCAAGACAGGCGGCCAATCAGCCCCAGCATTTT.

The rearrangement links TRBV27 to TRBJ1-2, with 7 bases aligning to TRBD1. This CDR3 has 13 residues. Germline lookup yields CDR1 MNHEY and CDR2 SMNVEV (reference sequence). The V and J ends lost 5 bases and 4 bases, in that order; junction bases with no gene match: 4. CDR3 loop: CASSRQGGYGYTF. For the CDR3, the DNA is TGTGCCAGCAGTAGACAGGGCGGCTATGGCTACACCTTC.

The chain combines TRBV7-2 with TRBJ2-5; D is undetermined. This CDR3 spans 12 amino acids. Germline CDR1 is SGHTA and CDR2 is FQGNSA. Trimming took off 5 bases at V and 4 bases at J, with 8 bases between the two ends. CDR3 DNA sequence: TGTGCCAGCAGCAAGTACTCAGAGACCCAGTACTTC. Its protein product is CASSKYSETQYF.